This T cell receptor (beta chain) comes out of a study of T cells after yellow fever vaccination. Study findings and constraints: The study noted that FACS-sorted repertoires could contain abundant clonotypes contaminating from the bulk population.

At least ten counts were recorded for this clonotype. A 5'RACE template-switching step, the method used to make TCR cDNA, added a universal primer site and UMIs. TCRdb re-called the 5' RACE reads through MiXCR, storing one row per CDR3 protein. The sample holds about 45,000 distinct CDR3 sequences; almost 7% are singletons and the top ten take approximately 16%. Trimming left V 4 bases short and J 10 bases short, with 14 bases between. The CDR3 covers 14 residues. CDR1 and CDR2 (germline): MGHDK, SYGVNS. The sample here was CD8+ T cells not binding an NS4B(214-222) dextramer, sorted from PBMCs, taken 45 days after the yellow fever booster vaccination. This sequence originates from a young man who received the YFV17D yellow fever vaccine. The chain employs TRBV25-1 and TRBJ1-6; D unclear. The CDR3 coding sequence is TGTGCCAGCAGTGTGTTGGCCCCTGGATCACCCCTCCACTTT. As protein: CASSVLAPGSPLHF.